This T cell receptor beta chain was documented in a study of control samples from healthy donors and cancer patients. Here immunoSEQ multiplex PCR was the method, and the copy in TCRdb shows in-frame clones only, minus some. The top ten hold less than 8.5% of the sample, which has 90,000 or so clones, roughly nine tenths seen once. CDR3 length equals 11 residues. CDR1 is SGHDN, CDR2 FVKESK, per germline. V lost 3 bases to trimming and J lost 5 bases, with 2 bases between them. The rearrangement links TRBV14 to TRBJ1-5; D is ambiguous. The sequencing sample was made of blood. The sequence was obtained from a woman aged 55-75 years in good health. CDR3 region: CASSHYQPQHF. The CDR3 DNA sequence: TGTGCCAGCAGCCACTATCAGCCCCAGCATTTT.